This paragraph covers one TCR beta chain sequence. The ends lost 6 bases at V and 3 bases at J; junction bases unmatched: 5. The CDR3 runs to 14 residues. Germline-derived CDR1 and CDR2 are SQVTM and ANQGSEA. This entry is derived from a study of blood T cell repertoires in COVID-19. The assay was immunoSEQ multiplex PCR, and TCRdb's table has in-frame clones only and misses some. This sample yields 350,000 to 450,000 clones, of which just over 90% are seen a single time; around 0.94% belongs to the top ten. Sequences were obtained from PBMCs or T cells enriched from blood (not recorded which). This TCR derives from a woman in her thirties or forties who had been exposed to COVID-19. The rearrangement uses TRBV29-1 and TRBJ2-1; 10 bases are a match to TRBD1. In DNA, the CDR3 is TGCAGCGTCCCGACAGGGGGCTACTACAATGAGCAGTTCTTC. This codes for CSVPTGGYYNEQFF.